The present T cell receptor beta chain was sequenced within a study of T cells in Graves' hyperthyroidism and ophthalmopathy. This clonotype has ten or more counts. Its antigen is unidentified. Using RNA transcripts as the source, TCR beta CDR3 regions were amplified. The HTBI primer set was used in a first-round RT-PCR of the TCR CDR3. One entry per CDR3 protein results from TCRdb running MiXCR on the multiplex PCR reads. The sample lists 350,000 to 400,000 distinct CDR3 sequences, around a sixth occurring once. Overall study results and limits: Most thyroid clonotypes that were expanded above 0.001 also turned up in blood. A model of 13 V-J features distinguished ophthalmopathy from stable hyperthyroidism.

Germline V gene lookup returns CDR1 PRHDT and CDR2 FYEKMQ (reference sequence). V was trimmed by 5 bases and J by 4 bases, leaving 23 bases between them. The CDR3 runs to 17 residues. The material sequenced was blood. The source of this sequence is a man aged 18 to 30 with Graves' ophthalmopathy. The chain joins TRBV13 to TRBJ2-5; D gene unclear. The CDR3 DNA follows: TGTGCCAGCAGCCGACCCTCGAGAGGCCTCGCTGGAGAGACCCAGTACTTC. It yields the protein CASSRPSRGLAGETQYF.